This T cell receptor beta chain comes out of a study of T cells in Graves' hyperthyroidism and ophthalmopathy. The germline V and J ends were trimmed by 3 bases and 2 bases, with 5 bases remaining between them. The V gene's germline CDR1 is LNHDA and CDR2 SQIVND (reference sequence). This CDR3 has 13 residues. Researchers amplified the TCR beta CDR3 regions from RNA transcripts. The HTBI primer set served for first-round RT-PCR of the TCR CDR3. TCRdb called the multiplex PCR reads again in MiXCR, with one record for every CDR3 protein. In the table there are fewer than 500,000 distinct CDR3 sequences, around an eighth of which are singletons. This clonotype turned up a few times.

The chain joins TRBV19 to TRBJ1-5; D not resolved. The specimen was blood. This sequence originates from a man between 25 and 39 years old with Graves' hyperthyroidism that later progressed to Graves' ophthalmopathy. CDR3 coding DNA: TGTGCCAGTAGTATGTCAGGCAATCAGCCCCAGCATTTT. Encoded protein: CASSMSGNQPQHF.